This is a list of T cell receptor beta chains from one sample in a study of T-cell reconstitution after alpha-beta-depleted transplantation in children. One entry per CDR3 protein results from TCRdb running MiXCR on the PCR reads. The data contain about 870,000 distinct CDR3 sequences, roughly 15% of them singletons. The starting material was PBMCs, mostly from graft donor cells, obtained 360 days after TCRalphabeta/CD19-depleted stem cell transplant. The receptors originated from a male patient younger than 18 who had a stem cell transplant for acute lymphoblastic leukemia, so the T cells may come from the graft donor. The conserved cysteine and the conserved F or W are not part of the CDR3 here.

cdr3_length	v_call	j_call	cdr3_aa
13	TRBV10-3	TRBJ2-1	AISELAEAYNEQF
11	TRBV11-2	TRBJ2-2	ASSSKVTGELF
12	TRBV10-2	TRBJ2-3	ASSILPDTDTQY
13	TRBV12-5	TRBJ2-2	ASGPLARYTGELF
12	TRBV12-3/TRBV12-4	TRBJ2-5	ASRGLAGGETQY
16	TRBV27	TRBJ1-3	ASSSLRVKAGSGNTIY
14	TRBV4-2	TRBJ2-1	ASSQAFLAGDNEQF
14	TRBV7-9	TRBJ2-7	ASSFAHRGQTYEQY
14	TRBV21-1	TRBJ2-1	ASSKIGGASYNEQF
12	TRBV11-2	TRBJ2-7	ASSLDRSPSEQY
13	TRBV12-3/TRBV12-4	TRBJ2-1	ASSTLRGGRNEQF
11	TRBV7-6	TRBJ2-7	ASSEIAVGEQY